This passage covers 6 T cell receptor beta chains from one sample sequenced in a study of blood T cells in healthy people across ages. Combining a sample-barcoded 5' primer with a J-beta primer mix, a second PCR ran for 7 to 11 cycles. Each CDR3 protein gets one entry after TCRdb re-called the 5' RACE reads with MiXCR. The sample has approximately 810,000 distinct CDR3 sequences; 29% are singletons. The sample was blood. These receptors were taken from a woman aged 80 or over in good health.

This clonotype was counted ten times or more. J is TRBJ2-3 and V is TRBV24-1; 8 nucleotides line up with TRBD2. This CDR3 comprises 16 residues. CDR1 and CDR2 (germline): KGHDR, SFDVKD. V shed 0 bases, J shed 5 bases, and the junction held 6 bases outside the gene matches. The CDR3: CATSDLASGRGDTQYF. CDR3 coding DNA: TGTGCCACCAGTGATTTGGCTAGCGGGCGGGGAGATACGCAGTATTTT.

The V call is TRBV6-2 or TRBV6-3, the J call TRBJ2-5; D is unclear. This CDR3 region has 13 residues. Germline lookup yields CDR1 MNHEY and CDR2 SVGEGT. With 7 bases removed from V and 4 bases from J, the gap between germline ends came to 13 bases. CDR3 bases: TGTGCCAGCACCGGACCCCCAAGAGAGACCCAGTACTTC. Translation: CASTGPPRETQYF.

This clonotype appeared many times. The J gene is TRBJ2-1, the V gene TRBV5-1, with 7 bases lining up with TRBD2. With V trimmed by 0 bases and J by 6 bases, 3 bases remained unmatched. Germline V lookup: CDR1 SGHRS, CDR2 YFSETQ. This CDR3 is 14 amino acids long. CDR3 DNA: TGCGCCAGCAGCTTGGGACTAGCACCCAATGAGCAGTTCTTC. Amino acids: CASSLGLAPNEQFF.

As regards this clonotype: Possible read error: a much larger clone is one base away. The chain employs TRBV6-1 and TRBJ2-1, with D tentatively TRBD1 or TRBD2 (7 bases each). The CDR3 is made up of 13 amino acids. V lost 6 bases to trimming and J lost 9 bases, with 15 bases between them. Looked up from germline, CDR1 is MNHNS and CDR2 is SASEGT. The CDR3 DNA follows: TGTGCCAGCAGGGAGTCCAGGGGGGGTGAGCAGTTCTTC. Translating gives CASRESRGGEQFF.

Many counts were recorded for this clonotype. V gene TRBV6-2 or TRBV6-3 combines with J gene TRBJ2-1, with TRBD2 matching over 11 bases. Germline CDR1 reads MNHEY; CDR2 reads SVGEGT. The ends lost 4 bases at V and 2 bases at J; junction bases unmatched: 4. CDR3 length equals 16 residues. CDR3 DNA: TGTGCCAGCAGTTTTAGCGGGGGGGTCACCTACAATGAGCAGTTCTTC. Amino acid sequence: CASSFSGGVTYNEQFF.

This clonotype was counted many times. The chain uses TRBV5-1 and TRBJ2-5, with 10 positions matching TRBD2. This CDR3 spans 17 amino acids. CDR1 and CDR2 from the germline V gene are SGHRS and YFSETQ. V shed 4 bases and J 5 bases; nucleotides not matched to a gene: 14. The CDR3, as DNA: TGCGCCAGCAGCGGAGGACTTTCAGCGGGGGGGTGGGAGACCCAGTACTTC. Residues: CASSGGLSAGGWETQYF.